This T cell receptor beta chain was found in a study of T cells in Graves' hyperthyroidism and ophthalmopathy. Findings of the study overall: Blood also showed most of the thyroid clonotypes that were expanded above 0.001.

Initially, at the first diagnosis of hyperthyroidism and before any ophthalmopathy symptoms, blood was sampled. This clonotype has at least ten counts. Its antigen remains unidentified. Regions amplified from RNA transcripts were the TCR beta CDR3 regions. HTBI primers drove first-round RT-PCR of the TCR CDR3. One entry per CDR3 protein results from TCRdb running MiXCR on the multiplex PCR reads. This table holds around 300,000 distinct CDR3 sequences, 13% found once. The sample consisted of blood. This TCR was sampled from a woman aged 25 to 39 with Graves' hyperthyroidism that later progressed to Graves' ophthalmopathy.

This CDR3 reads CSAKVREYTDTQYF. CDR3 nucleotides: TGCAGTGCTAAGGTGCGCGAGTACACAGATACGCAGTATTTT. This chain joins TRBV20-1 and TRBJ2-3; D unresolved. The V and J ends lost 4 bases and 2 bases respectively, with 13 bases between them. This CDR3 has 14 residues. Germline V gives CDR1 DFQATT, CDR2 SNEGSKA (reference sequence).